One sample yielded the 15 T cell receptor beta chains listed below, sequenced in a study of T cell changes during pregnancy in multiple sclerosis. The protocol was immunoSEQ multiplex PCR, while the TCRdb copy is restricted to in-frame clones and leaves out a portion. The sample lists 70,000 to 100,000 clones, 94% seen once, with 2% to 2.5% in the top ten. This material consisted of peripheral blood, taken in the third trimester of pregnancy. The receptors here all came from a female donor with multiple sclerosis, enrolled in a pregnancy study.

The chain has TRBV6-5 and TRBJ2-7; 7 positions match TRBD1. This CDR3 spans 13 amino acids. The germline V gene encodes CDR1 MNHEY and CDR2 SVGAGI. Trimming removed 6 bases from V and 5 bases from J; junction bases left unmatched: 7. The CDR3 DNA follows: TGTGCCAGCAGCGCCACAGGGGACAACGAGCAGTACTTC. It specifies CASSATGDNEQYF.

The rearrangement uses TRBV5-1 and TRBJ2-1, with TRBD2 matching over 9 bases. The V gene end was trimmed by 4 bases and the J gene end by 7 bases; junction bases not matched to a gene: 9. CDR1 and CDR2 from the germline V gene are SGHRS and YFSETQ. The CDR3 is made up of 15 amino acids. The CDR3 spells CASSKGLALGNEQFF. CDR3 bases: TGCGCCAGCAGCAAGGGACTAGCATTGGGGAATGAGCAGTTCTTC.

The chain employs TRBV5-1 and TRBJ2-2; TRBD1 matches 9 bases. Germline V gene data show CDR1 as SGHRS and CDR2 as YFSETQ. The CDR3 is made up of 16 amino acids. The junction had 2 bases not matched to a gene; V was cut back by 1 base and J by 1 base. CDR3 residues: CASSLRGQGNTGELFF. The CDR3 nucleotides are TGCGCCAGCAGCTTGCGGGGACAGGGGAACACCGGGGAGCTGTTTTTT.

The chain uses TRBV7-2 and TRBJ2-3; 9 nucleotides match TRBD2. Trimming cost V 1 base and J 2 bases; bases outside gene matches: 4. Germline CDR1 reads SGHTA; CDR2 reads FQGNSA. The CDR3 consists of 16 residues. In nucleotides, the CDR3 is TGTGCCAGCAGCTTAGGACTAGCGGAATCCACAGATACGCAGTATTTT. Translating gives CASSLGLAESTDTQYF.

The chain employs TRBV5-8 and TRBJ2-5; 11 bases agree with TRBD1. The CDR3 spans 15 residues. Germline V lookup: CDR1 SGHTS, CDR2 YDEGEE. The ends lost 4 bases at V and 1 base at J; junction bases unmatched: 3. CDR3 nucleotides: TGTGCCAGCAGCCCCGGGACAGGGGGCCAAGAGACCCAGTACTTC. It codes for CASSPGTGGQETQYF.

This chain joins TRBV14 and TRBJ2-7, with D maybe TRBD1 (7 bases). The CDR3 loop spans 15 amino acids. Trimming pared 6 bases from V and 4 bases from J, leaving 19 bases between. Looked up from germline, CDR1 is SGHDN and CDR2 is FVKESK. CDR3 protein: CASRLAGTAPYEQYF. Written as DNA, the CDR3 is TGTGCCAGCAGACTAGCCGGGACAGCACCTTACGAGCAGTACTTC.

The chain recombines TRBV6-6 with TRBJ2-7, with 7 bases fitting TRBD1. This CDR3 comprises 14 residues. Germline V gene sequence: CDR1 MNHNY, CDR2 SVGAGI (reference sequence). Trimming cost V 3 bases and J 2 bases; bases outside gene matches: 4. DNA of the CDR3: TGTGCCAGCAGTTATTGGGACAGAACCTACGAGCAGTACTTC. It codes for CASSYWDRTYEQYF.

The chain recombines TRBV6-1 with TRBJ2-1; the match to TRBD2 covers 10 bases. The CDR3 length is 15 residues. Germline V CDR1 and CDR2: MNHNS, SASEGT. V lost 7 bases and J lost 4; bases outside the gene matches: 7. CDR3 sequence: CASTILSGGYNEQFF. The CDR3 DNA reads TGTGCCAGCACTATCCTTAGCGGGGGGTACAATGAGCAGTTCTTC.

This sequence joins TRBV7-3 and TRBJ2-1; 7 bases match TRBD2. Germline trimming cut 5 bases from V and 0 bases from J; bases unmatched to any gene: 4. There are 15 residues in the CDR3. Germline V gene sequence: CDR1 SGHTA, CDR2 FQGTGA. This chain's CDR3 is CASSPSGPSYNEQFF. The CDR3 bases are TGTGCCAGCAGCCCTAGCGGACCCTCCTACAATGAGCAGTTCTTC.

The rearrangement uses TRBV5-4 and TRBJ1-4, with 7 bases that match TRBD1. Trimming took 7 bases from V and 4 from J; bases not matched to a gene: 4. This CDR3 region has 13 residues. Germline values: CDR1 SGHNT, CDR2 YYREEE (reference sequence). The CDR3 is CASGDRYNEKLFF. CDR3 bases: TGTGCCAGCGGGGACAGATATAATGAAAAACTGTTTTTT.

The chain is built from TRBV28 and TRBJ2-7; TRBD1 aligns across 7 bases. The trim removed 6 bases at V and 3 bases at J, leaving 11 bases unmatched. The CDR3 is made up of 15 amino acids. The germline gives CDR1 MDHEN, CDR2 SYDVKM. The CDR3 protein is CASRLNWDRGYEQYF. CDR3 bases: TGTGCCAGCAGATTAAATTGGGACAGAGGCTACGAGCAGTACTTC.

The gene calls are TRBV7-9 and TRBJ1-5; D is possibly TRBD1 (5 bases). The CDR3 is 15 residues long. The V and J ends lost 1 base and 0 bases respectively, with 7 bases between them. Germline V gene data show CDR1 as SEHNR and CDR2 as FQNEAQ (reference sequence). CDR3 in DNA: TGTGCCAGCAGCTTAGGGGGCAATAGCAATCAGCCCCAGCATTTT. Residues: CASSLGGNSNQPQHF. The entire variable domain, with the rest obtained from reference TRBV7-9 and TRBJ1-5, is as follows: DTGVSQNPRHKITKRGQNVTFRCDPISEHNRLYWYRQTLGQGPEFLTYFQNEAQLEKSRLLSDRFSAERPKGSFSTLEIQRTEQGDSAMYLCASSLGGNSNQPQHFGDGTRLSIL.

This sequence joins TRBV27 and TRBJ1-1; possible D gene TRBD1, 5 bases. This CDR3 has 15 amino acids. CDR1 MNHEY and CDR2 SMNVEV come from the germline V gene (reference sequence). V lost 5 bases and J 0 bases, leaving 13 bases between the germline ends. In DNA, the CDR3 is TGTGCCAGCAGTCCCCGGGGGGGAATGAACACTGAAGCTTTCTTT. Its translation is CASSPRGGMNTEAFF.

The chain is built from TRBV27 and TRBJ1-2; 9 bases line up with TRBD1. The CDR3 extends over 15 amino acids. CDR1 and CDR2 (germline): MNHEY, SMNVEV (reference sequence). Trimming took 6 bases from V and 4 from J; bases not matched to a gene: 9. CDR3 sequence: CASSPGTGRPYGYTF. CDR3 coding DNA: TGTGCCAGCAGCCCCGGGACAGGGAGACCCTATGGCTACACCTTC.

The V call is TRBV15, the J call TRBJ2-6, with 9 bases fitting TRBD1. Per the germline V gene, CDR1 is LNHNV and CDR2 is YYDKDF (reference sequence). The CDR3 totals 18 residues. The V segment lost 5 bases and the J segment 3 bases; nucleotides outside the gene matches: 11. The CDR3 sequence is CATSYPGQGLFGANVLTF. The CDR3 DNA reads TGTGCCACCAGCTACCCGGGACAGGGTTTGTTTGGGGCCAACGTCCTGACTTTC.